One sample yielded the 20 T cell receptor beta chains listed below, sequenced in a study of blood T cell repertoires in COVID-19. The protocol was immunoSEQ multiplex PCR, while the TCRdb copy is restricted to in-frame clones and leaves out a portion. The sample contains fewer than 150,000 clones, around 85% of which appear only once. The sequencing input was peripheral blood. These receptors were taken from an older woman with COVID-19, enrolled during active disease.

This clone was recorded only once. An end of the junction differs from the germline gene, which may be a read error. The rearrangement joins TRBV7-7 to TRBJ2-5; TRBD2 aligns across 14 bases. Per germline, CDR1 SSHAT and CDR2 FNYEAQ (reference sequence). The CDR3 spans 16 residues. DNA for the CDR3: TGTGCTAGCAGCCCGACTAGCGGGGGGGCCTGGGAGACCCAGTACTTC. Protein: CASSPTSGGAWETQYF.

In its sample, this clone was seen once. This chain's CDR3 is CASSVAPSGRFEQYF. CDR3 nucleotides: TGTGCCAGCAGCGTAGCACCTAGCGGTCGATTCGAGCAGTACTTC. The V gene is TRBV9, the J gene TRBJ2-7, with TRBD2 matching 7 bases. This CDR3 region has 15 residues. The V and J ends lost 0 bases and 6 bases, in that order; junction bases with no gene match: 9. Germline CDR1 SGDLS, CDR2 YYNGEE.

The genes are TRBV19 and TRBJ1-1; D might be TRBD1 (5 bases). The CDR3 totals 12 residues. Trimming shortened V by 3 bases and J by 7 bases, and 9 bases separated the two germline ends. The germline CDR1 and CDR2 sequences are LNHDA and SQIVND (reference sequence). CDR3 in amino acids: CASSMVQGEAFF. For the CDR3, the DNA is TGTGCCAGTAGTATGGTGCAGGGTGAAGCTTTCTTT. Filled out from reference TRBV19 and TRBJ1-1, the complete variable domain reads DGGITQSPKYLFRKEGQNVTLSCEQNLNHDAMYWYRQDPGQGLRLIYYSQIVNDFQKGDIAEGYSVSREKKESFPLTVTSAQKNPTAFYLCASSMVQGEAFFGQGTRLTVV.

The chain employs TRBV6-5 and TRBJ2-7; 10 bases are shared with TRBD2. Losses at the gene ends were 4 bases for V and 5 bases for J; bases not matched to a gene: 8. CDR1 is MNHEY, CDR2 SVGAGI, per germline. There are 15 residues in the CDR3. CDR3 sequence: CASSSVAGGVNEQYF. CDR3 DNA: TGTGCCAGCAGTTCGGTAGCGGGGGGCGTCAACGAGCAGTACTTC.

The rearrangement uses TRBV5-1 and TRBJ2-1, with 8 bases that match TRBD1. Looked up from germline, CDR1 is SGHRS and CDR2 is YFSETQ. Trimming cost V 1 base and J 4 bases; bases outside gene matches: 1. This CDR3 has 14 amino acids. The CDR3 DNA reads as TGCGCCAGCAGCTTGACAGGGGGGTACAATGAGCAGTTCTTC. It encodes CASSLTGGYNEQFF.

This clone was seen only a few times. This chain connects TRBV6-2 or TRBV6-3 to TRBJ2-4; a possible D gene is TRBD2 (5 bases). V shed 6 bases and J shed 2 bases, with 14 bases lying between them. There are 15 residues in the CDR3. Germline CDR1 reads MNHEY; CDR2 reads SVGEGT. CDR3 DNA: TGTGCCAGCAGCTTTCGCGGGTTGACCAAAAACATTCAGTACTTC. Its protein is CASSFRGLTKNIQYF.

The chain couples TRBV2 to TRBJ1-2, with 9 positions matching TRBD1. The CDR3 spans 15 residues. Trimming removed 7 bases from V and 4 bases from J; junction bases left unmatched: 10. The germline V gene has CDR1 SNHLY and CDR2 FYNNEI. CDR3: CASNLGGQGIYGYTF. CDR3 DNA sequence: TGTGCCAGCAATCTAGGTGGACAGGGGATCTATGGCTACACCTTC.

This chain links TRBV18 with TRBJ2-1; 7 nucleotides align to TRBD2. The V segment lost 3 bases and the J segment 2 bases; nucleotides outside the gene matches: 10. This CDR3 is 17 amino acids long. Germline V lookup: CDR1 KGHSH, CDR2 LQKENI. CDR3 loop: CASSPSGREPTYNEQFF. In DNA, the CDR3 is TGTGCCAGCTCACCCTCCGGGCGGGAGCCCACCTACAATGAGCAGTTCTTC.

This CDR3 is CASSSGLHPENTIYF. The CDR3 DNA follows: TGTGCCAGCAGCTCGGGATTACATCCTGAAAACACCATATATTTT. This chain joins TRBV7-2 and TRBJ1-3; D is ambiguous. Trimming took 4 bases from V and 6 from J, leaving 16 bases between them. The CDR3 is made up of 15 amino acids. The germline CDR1 and CDR2 sequences are SGHTA and FQGNSA.

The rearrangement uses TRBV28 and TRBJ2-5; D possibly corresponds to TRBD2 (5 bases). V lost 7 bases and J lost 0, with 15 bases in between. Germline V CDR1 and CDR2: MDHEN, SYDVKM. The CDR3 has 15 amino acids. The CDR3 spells CASIEGSDYQETQYF. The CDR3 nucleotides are TGTGCCAGCATAGAGGGCAGCGATTACCAAGAGACCCAGTACTTC.

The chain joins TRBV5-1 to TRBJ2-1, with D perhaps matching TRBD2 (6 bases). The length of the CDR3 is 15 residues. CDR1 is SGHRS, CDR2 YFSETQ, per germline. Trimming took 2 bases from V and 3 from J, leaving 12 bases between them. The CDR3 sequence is CASSFGGVGYNEQFF. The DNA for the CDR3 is TGCGCCAGCAGCTTTGGCGGGGTCGGCTACAATGAGCAGTTCTTC.

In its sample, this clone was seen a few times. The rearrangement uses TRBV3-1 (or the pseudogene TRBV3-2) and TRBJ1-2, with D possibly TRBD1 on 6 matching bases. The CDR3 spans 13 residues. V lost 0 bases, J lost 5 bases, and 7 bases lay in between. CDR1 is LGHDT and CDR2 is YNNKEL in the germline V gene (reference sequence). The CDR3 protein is CASSQDQGYGYTF. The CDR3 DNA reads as TGTGCCAGCAGCCAAGATCAGGGGTATGGCTACACCTTC.

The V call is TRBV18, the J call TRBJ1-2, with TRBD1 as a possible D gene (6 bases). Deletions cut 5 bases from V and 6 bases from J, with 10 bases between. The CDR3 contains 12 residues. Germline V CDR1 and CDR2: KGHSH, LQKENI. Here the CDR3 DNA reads TGTGCCAGCTCAGGTGGGGGCAATGGCTACACCTTC. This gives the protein CASSGGGNGYTF.

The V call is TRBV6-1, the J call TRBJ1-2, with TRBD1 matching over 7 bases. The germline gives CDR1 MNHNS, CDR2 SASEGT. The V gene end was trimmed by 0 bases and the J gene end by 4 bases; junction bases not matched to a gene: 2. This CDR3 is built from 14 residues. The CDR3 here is CASSEAGTVYGYTF. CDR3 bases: TGTGCCAGCAGTGAAGCTGGGACAGTCTATGGCTACACCTTC.

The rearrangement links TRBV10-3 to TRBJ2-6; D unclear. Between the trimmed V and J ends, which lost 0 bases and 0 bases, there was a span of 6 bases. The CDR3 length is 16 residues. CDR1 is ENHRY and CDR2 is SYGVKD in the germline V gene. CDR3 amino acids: CAISESRISGANVLTF. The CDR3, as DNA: TGTGCCATCAGTGAGTCGAGGATCTCTGGGGCCAACGTCCTGACTTTC.

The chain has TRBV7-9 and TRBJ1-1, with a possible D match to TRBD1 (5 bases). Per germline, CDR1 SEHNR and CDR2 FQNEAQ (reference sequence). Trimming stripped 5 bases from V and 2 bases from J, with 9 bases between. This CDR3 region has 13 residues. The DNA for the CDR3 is TGTGCCAGCAGCCGGACACTTAACACTGAAGCTTTCTTT. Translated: CASSRTLNTEAFF.

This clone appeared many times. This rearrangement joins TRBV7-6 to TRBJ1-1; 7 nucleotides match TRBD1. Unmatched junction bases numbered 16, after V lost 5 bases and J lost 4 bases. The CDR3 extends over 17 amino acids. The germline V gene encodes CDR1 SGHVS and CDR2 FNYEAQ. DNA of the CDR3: TGTGCCAGCAGCCGGCGGACAGGCCCCATAGAGATCACTGAAGCTTTCTTT. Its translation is CASSRRTGPIEITEAFF.

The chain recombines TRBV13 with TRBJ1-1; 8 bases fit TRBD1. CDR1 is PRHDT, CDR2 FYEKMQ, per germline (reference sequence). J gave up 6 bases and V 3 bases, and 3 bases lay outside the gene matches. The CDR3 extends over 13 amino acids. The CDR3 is CASSFRTGSEAFF. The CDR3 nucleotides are TGTGCCAGCAGCTTTCGGACAGGGTCTGAAGCTTTCTTT.

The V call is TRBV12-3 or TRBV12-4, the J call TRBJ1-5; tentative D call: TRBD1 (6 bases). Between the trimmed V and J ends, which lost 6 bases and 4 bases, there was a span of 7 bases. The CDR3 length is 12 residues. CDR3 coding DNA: TGTGCCAGCAGGACAGGAAATCAGCCCCAGCATTTT. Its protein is CASRTGNQPQHF.

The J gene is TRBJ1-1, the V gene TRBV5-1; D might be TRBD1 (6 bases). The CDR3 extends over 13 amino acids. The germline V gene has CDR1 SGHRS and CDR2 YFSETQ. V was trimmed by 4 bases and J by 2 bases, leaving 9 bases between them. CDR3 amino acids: CASSRTVNTEAFF. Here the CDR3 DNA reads TGCGCCAGCAGCAGGACAGTTAACACTGAAGCTTTCTTT.